This T cell receptor beta chain originates from a study of neurological immune-mediated disorders. This clonotype was counted many times. Its antigen is not identified. Study-wide results and caveats: It was HTLV-1-associated myelopathy that showed the most TCR clonal expansion, while multiple sclerosis showed the least, falling below healthy controls.

It was by 5'RACE with 10-nucleotide random UMIs that the cDNA was made. TCRdb reprocessed the 5' RACE reads with MiXCR, giving one entry per CDR3 protein. The sample lists about 19,000 distinct CDR3 sequences, roughly 2.7% occurring once. Unsorted libraries were prepared from 2 million PBMCs that had been stored at -80 C. The CDR3 has 14 amino acids. Germline trimming cut 4 bases from V and 4 bases from J; bases unmatched to any gene: 6. Germline loops: CDR1 SGHRS, CDR2 YFSETQ. The receptor was derived from a woman between 18 and 29 years old with multiple sclerosis. The material sequenced was PBMCs. The chain joins TRBV5-1 to TRBJ2-7, with 9 bases that match TRBD1. CDR3 nucleotide sequence: TGCGCCAGCAGCCCGACAGGGGGTAGATACGAGCAGTACGTC. This codes for CASSPTGGRYEQYV.